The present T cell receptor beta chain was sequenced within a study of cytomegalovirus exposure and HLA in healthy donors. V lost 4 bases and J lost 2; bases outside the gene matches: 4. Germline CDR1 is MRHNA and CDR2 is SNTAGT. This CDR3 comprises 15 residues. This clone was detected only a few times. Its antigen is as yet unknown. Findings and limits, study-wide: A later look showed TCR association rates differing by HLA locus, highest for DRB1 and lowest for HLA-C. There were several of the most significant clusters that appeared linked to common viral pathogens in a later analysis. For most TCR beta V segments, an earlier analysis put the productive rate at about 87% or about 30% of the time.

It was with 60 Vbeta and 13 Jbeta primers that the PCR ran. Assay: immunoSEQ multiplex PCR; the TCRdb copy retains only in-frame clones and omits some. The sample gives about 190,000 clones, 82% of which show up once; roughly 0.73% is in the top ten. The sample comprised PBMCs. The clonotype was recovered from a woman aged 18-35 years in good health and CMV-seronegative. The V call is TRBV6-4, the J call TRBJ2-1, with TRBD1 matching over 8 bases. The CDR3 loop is CASSAAGGTYNEQFF. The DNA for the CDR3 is TGTGCCAGCAGTGCAGCAGGGGGCACCTACAATGAGCAGTTCTTC.